These 14 T cell receptor beta chains were all obtained from the same sample, sequenced in a study of radiation and T cells in renal cell carcinoma. Clones were read by immunoSEQ multiplex PCR, and TCRdb kept only the in-frame ones, dropping some. Found here are just over 150,000 clones, 87% of them singletons; the top ten hold 13%. The time point here: blood 2 weeks post-SBRT. Treatment specified: 15 Gy SBRT to primary tumor, nephrectomy 4 weeks later. Specimen: blood, collected from a patient whose treatment included radiotherapy and nephrectomy. These receptors originate from a woman aged 45 to 65 with renal cell carcinoma.

The chain links TRBV2 to TRBJ1-5; 11 bases fit TRBD1. The V segment lost 8 bases and the J segment 7 bases; nucleotides outside the gene matches: 4. The CDR3 covers 13 residues. The germline V gene encodes CDR1 SNHLY and CDR2 FYNNEI. CDR3 amino acids: CASRGTGGQPQHF. CDR3 in DNA: TGTGCCAGCCGAGGGACAGGGGGACAGCCCCAGCATTTT.

This sequence joins TRBV21-1 and TRBJ2-1; TRBD1, as called in the table, went unchecked against the DNA. TRBV21-1 corresponds to a pseudogene. The CDR3 covers 15 residues. This chain's CDR3 is CASSKEAGGYNEQFF. CDR3 DNA: TGTGCCAGCAGCAAAGAGGCAGGGGGATACAATGAGCAGTTCTTC.

The chain uses TRBV12-2 and TRBJ1-6; TRBD1 is taken as the D call from the table, unchecked against the DNA. TRBV12-2 counts as a pseudogene. The length of the CDR3 is 15 residues. As DNA, the CDR3 is TGTGCAAGTCGCTTAGCGAGACAGGAGAATTCACCCCTCCACTTT. Encoded protein: CASRLARQENSPLHF.

The V call is TRBV18, the J call TRBJ1-2; D ambiguous. The CDR3 extends over 13 amino acids. Germline CDR1 is KGHSH and CDR2 is LQKENI. Trimming pared 3 bases from V and 4 bases from J, leaving 9 bases between. CDR3 residues: CASSPGGPYGYTF. CDR3 sequence (DNA): TGTGCCAGCTCACCCGGAGGGCCCTATGGCTACACCTTC.

This clone occurred a few times. V gene TRBV4-2 combines with J gene TRBJ2-6, with 10 bases fitting TRBD2. The CDR3 loop spans 18 amino acids. The trim removed 1 base at V and 1 base at J, leaving 4 bases unmatched. Germline-derived CDR1 and CDR2 are LGHNA and YNFKEQ. CDR3 loop: CASSQGSGGSSGANVLTF. CDR3 bases: TGTGCCAGCAGCCAAGGTAGCGGGGGGTCTTCTGGGGCCAACGTCCTGACTTTC.

This clone was seen a handful of times. The rearrangement links TRBV5-1 to TRBJ1-1; D is possibly TRBD1 (5 bases). The ends were cut back, 4 bases at V and 1 base at J, with 8 bases in the middle. Germline V gene lookup returns CDR1 SGHRS and CDR2 YFSETQ. The CDR3 contains 13 residues. The CDR3 nucleotides are TGCGCCAGCAGCGGGGCTGGGAACACTGAAGCTTTCTTT. Its translation is CASSGAGNTEAFF. Full variable domain (missing parts from reference TRBV5-1 and TRBJ1-1): KAGVTQTPRYLIKTRGQQVTLSCSPISGHRSVSWYQQTPGQGLQFLFEYFSETQRNKGNFPGRFSGRQFSNSRSEMNVSTLELGDSALYLCASSGAGNTEAFFGQGTRLTVV.

V and J are TRBV6-1 and TRBJ1-2; TRBD1 matches at 8 bases. CDR3 size: 14 residues. Germline lookup yields CDR1 MNHNS and CDR2 SASEGT. V gave up 6 bases and J gave up 4 bases; unmatched junction bases: 7. CDR3 amino acids: CASSAMTGAYGYTF. CDR3 bases: TGTGCCAGCAGCGCCATGACAGGGGCCTATGGCTACACCTTC.

The V and J genes are TRBV5-4 and TRBJ2-3, with D perhaps matching TRBD1 (6 bases). This CDR3 region has 15 residues. Germline CDR1 reads SGHNT; CDR2 reads YYREEE (reference sequence). Trimming removed 4 bases from V and 6 bases from J, with 18 bases in between. CDR3: CASSPPDSMWDTQYF. In nucleotides, the CDR3 is TGTGCCAGCAGCCCGCCGGACAGCATGTGGGATACGCAGTATTTT.

CDR3 bases: TGTGCCAGCAGCCCGTCGCCAGTTTCCGCCTCTGGAAACACCATATATTTT. Amino acid sequence: CASSPSPVSASGNTIYF. The J gene is TRBJ1-3, the V gene TRBV7-6; the D is unclear. From germline, CDR1 is SGHVS and CDR2 FNYEAQ. Trimming took off 5 bases at V and 0 bases at J, with 17 bases between the two ends. This CDR3 contains 17 residues.

This chain connects TRBV5-6 to TRBJ1-6; 8 bases map to TRBD1. V lost 1 base, J lost 6 bases, and 3 bases stayed unmatched. The CDR3 contains 15 residues. Germline-derived CDR1 and CDR2 are SGHDT and YYEEEE. The CDR3 here is CASSLYDRGNSPLHF. The CDR3 DNA reads as TGTGCCAGCAGCTTGTACGACAGGGGTAATTCACCCCTCCACTTT.

This clone was picked up a small number of times. The J gene is TRBJ1-6, the V gene TRBV25-1, with TRBD1 matching over 9 bases. Germline V lookup: CDR1 MGHDK, CDR2 SYGVNS. Trimming took 8 bases from V and 7 from J; bases not matched to a gene: 3. This CDR3 comprises 13 residues. CDR3 bases: TGTGCCAGCCGAGGACAGGGGAATTCACCCCTCCACTTT. Its protein is CASRGQGNSPLHF. Filled out from reference TRBV25-1 and TRBJ1-6, the complete variable domain reads EADIYQTPRYLVIGTGKKITLECSQTMGHDKMYWYQQDPGMELHLIHYSYGVNSTEKGDLSSESTVSRIRTEHFPLTLESARPSHTSQYLCASRGQGNSPLHFGNGTRLTVT.

This clone was picked up one time. V is TRBV30 and J is TRBJ2-7; D gene unclear. V was clipped by 5 bases and J by 1 base, with 6 bases between them. The CDR3 spans 11 residues. From germline, CDR1 is GTSNPN and CDR2 SVGIG (reference sequence). CDR3 bases: TGTGCCTGGCGGCAGTCCTACGAGCAGTACTTC. It specifies CAWRQSYEQYF.

This clone was found once. The rearrangement joins TRBV7-9 to TRBJ2-7, with 9 bases identical to TRBD1. Germline assignment: CDR1 SEHNR and CDR2 FQNEAQ (reference sequence). This CDR3 has 12 residues. V shed 8 bases, J shed 5 bases, and the junction held 4 bases outside the gene matches. The CDR3 DNA is TGTGCCAGCCGGGACAGGGTACACGAGCAGTACTTC. Its translation is CASRDRVHEQYF.

This rearrangement joins TRBV20-1 to TRBJ1-1; 8 positions match TRBD1. From germline, CDR1 is DFQATT and CDR2 SNEGSKA (reference sequence). The CDR3 covers 10 residues. V gave up 6 bases and J gave up 11 bases; unmatched junction bases: 5. The CDR3 sequence is CSAYRTGAFF. CDR3 nucleotides: TGCAGTGCCTATAGGACAGGGGCTTTCTTT.